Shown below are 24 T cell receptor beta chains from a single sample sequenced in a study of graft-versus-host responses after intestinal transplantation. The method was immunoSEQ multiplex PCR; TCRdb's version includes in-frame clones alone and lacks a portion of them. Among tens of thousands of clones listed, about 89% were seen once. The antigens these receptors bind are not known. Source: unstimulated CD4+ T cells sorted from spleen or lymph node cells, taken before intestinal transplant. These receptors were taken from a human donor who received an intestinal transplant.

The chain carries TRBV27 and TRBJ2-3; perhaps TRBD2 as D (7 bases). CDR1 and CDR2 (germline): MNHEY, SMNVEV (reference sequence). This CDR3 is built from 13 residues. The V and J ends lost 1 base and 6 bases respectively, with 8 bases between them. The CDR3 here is CASSLWGGDTQYF. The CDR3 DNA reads TGTGCCAGCAGTTTATGGGGGGGCGATACGCAGTATTTT.

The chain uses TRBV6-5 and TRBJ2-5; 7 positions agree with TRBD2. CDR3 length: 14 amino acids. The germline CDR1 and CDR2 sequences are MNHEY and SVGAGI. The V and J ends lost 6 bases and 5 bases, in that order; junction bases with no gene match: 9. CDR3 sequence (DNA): TGTGCCAGCAGCTCCGGACTAGTCGTCGAGACCCAGTACTTC. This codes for CASSSGLVVETQYF.

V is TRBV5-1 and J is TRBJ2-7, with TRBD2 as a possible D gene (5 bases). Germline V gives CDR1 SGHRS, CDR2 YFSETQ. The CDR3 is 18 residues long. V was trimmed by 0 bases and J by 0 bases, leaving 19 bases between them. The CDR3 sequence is CASSLALAGRGYSYEQYF. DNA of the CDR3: TGCGCCAGCAGCTTGGCCCTTGCCGGACGGGGTTACTCCTACGAGCAGTACTTC.

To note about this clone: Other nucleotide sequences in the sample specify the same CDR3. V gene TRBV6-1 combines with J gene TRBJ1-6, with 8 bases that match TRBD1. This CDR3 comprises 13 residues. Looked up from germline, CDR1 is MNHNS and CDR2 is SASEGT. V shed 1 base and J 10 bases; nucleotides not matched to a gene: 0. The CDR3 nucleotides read TGTGCCAGCAGTGAAGGGACAGGGTCACCCCTCCACTTT. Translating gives CASSEGTGSPLHF.

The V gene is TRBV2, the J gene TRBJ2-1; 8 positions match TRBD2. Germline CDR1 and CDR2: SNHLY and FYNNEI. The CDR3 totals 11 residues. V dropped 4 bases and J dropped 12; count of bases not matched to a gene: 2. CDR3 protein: CASSAGGTQFF. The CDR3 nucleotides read TGTGCCAGCAGTGCGGGGGGGACGCAGTTCTTC.

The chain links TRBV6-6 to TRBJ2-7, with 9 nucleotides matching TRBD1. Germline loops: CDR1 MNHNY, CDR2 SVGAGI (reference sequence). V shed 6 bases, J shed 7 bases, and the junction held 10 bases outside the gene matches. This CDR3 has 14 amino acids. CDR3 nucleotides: TGTGCCAGCAGCTTACAGGGGGCGTCGTATGAGCAGTACTTC. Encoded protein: CASSLQGASYEQYF.

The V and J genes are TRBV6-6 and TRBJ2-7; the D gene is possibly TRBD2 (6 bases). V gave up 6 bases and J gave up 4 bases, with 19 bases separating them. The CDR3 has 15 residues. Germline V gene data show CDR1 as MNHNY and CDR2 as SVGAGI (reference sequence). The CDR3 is CASSRTSGEGYEQYF. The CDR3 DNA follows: TGTGCCAGCAGCCGTACCTCGGGGGAAGGGTACGAGCAGTACTTC.

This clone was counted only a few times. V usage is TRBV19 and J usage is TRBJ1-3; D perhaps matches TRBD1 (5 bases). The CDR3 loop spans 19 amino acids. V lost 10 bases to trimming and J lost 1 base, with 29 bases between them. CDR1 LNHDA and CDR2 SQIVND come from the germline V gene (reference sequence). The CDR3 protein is CATLVVALGPWVSGNTIYF. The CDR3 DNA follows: TGTGCCACCCTAGTAGTAGCCCTGGGGCCATGGGTATCTGGAAACACCATATATTTT.

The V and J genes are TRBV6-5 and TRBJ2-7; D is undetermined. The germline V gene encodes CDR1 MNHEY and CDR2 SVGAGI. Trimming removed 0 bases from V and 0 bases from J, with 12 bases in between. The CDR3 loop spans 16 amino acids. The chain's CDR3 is CASSYSISSSSYEQYF. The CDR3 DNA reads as TGTGCCAGCAGTTACTCGATCAGCTCTAGCTCCTACGAGCAGTACTTC.

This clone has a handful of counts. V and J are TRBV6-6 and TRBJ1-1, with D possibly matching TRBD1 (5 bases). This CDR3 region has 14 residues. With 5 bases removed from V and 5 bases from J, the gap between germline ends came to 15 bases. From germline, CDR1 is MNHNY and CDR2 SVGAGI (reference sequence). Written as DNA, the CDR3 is TGTGCCAGCAGTCTCCAGGGCGGAGGGACTGAAGCTTTCTTT. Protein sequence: CASSLQGGGTEAFF.

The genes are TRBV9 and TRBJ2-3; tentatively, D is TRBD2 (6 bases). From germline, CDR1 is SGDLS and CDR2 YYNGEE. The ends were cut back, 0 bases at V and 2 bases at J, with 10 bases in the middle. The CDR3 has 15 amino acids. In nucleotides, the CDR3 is TGTGCCAGCAGCGTAGGGGGCGGGACCACAGATACGCAGTATTTT. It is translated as CASSVGGGTTDTQYF.

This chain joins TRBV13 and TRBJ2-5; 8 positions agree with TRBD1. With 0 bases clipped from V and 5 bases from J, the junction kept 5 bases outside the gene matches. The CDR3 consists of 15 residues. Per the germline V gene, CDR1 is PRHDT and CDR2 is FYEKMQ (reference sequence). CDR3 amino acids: CASSLGVTGVETQYF. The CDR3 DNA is TGTGCCAGCAGCTTAGGGGTGACAGGGGTCGAGACCCAGTACTTC.

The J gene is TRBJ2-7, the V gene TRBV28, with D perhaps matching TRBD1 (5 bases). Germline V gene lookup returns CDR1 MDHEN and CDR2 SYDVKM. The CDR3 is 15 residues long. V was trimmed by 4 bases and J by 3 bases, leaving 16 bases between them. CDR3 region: CASSSPSTASYEQYF. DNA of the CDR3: TGTGCCAGCAGTTCCCCCTCGACAGCTAGCTACGAGCAGTACTTC.

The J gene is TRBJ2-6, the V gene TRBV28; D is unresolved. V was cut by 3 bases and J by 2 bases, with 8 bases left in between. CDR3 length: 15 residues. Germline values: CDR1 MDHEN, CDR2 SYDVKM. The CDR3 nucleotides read TGTGCCAGCAGTTTCAGTCTGGCTGGGGCCAACGTCCTGACTTTC. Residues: CASSFSLAGANVLTF. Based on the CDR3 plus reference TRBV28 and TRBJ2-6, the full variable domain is DVKVTQSSRYLVKRTGEKVFLECVQDMDHENMFWYRQDPGLGLRLIYFSYDVKMKEKGDIPEGYSVSREKKERFSLILESASTNQTSMYLCASSFSLAGANVLTFGAGSRLTVL.

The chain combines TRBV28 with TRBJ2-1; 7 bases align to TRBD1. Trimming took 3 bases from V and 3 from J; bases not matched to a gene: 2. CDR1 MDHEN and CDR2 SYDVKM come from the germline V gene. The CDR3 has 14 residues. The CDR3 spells CASSFDRDYNEQFF. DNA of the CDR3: TGTGCCAGCAGTTTTGACAGGGACTACAATGAGCAGTTCTTC.

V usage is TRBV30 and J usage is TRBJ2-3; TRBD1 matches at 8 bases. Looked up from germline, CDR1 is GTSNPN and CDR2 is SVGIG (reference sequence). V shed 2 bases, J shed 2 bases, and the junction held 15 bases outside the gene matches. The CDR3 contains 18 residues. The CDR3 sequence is CAWSFTRGLSSYTDTQYF. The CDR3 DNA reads TGTGCCTGGAGTTTCACCAGGGGGCTCTCTTCTTACACAGATACGCAGTATTTT.

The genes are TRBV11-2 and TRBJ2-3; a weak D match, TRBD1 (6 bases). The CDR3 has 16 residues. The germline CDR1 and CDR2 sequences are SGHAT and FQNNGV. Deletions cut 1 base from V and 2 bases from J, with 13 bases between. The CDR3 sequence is CASSLGAGAHTDTQYF. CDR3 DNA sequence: TGTGCCAGCAGCTTAGGGGCAGGGGCACACACAGATACGCAGTATTTT. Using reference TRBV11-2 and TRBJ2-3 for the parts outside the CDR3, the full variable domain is EAGVAQSPRYKIIEKRQSVAFWCNPISGHATLYWYQQILGQGPKLLIQFQNNGVVDDSQLPKDRFSAERLKGVDSTLKIQPAKLEDSAVYLCASSLGAGAHTDTQYFGPGTRLTVL.

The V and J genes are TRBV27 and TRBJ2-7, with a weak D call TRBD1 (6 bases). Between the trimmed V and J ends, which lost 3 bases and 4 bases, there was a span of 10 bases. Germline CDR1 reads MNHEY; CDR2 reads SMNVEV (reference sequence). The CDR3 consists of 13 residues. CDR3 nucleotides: TGTGCCAGCAGTTTCGGGCAGGGGTACGAGCAGTACTTC. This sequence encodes CASSFGQGYEQYF.

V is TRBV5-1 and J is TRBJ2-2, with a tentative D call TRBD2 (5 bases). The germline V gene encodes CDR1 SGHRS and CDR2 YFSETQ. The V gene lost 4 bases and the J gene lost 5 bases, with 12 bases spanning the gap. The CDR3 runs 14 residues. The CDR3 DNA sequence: TGCGCCAGCAGCCTACTAGATCGGACCGGGGAGCTGTTTTTT. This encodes CASSLLDRTGELFF.

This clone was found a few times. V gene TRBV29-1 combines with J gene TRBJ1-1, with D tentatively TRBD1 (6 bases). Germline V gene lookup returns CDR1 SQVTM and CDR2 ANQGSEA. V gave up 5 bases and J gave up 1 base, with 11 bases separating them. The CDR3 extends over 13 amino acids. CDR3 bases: TGCAGCGTTCAGGGGACCGGGAACACTGAAGCTTTCTTT. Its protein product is CSVQGTGNTEAFF.

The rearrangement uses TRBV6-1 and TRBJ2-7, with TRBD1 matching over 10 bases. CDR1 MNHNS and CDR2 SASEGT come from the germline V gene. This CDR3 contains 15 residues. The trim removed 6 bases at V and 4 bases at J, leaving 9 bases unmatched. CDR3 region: CASSSRDRGLYEQYF. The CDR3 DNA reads TGTGCCAGCAGCAGCCGGGACAGGGGTTTATACGAGCAGTACTTC.

The CDR3 spells CASSVASGGAYEKLFF. DNA for the CDR3: TGTGCCAGCAGCGTAGCCTCTGGCGGGGCCTATGAAAAACTGTTTTTT. V gene TRBV9 combines with J gene TRBJ1-4; D is possibly TRBD1 (5 bases). Germline V lookup: CDR1 SGDLS, CDR2 YYNGEE. The CDR3 loop spans 16 amino acids. V was shortened by 0 bases and J by 6 bases, with 15 bases between the two germline ends.

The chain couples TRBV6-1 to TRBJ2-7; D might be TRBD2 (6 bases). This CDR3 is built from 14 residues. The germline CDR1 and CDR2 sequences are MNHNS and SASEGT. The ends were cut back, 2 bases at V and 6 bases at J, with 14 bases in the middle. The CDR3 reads CASSEMALGGEQYF. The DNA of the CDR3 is TGTGCCAGCAGTGAAATGGCCCTGGGGGGCGAGCAGTACTTC.

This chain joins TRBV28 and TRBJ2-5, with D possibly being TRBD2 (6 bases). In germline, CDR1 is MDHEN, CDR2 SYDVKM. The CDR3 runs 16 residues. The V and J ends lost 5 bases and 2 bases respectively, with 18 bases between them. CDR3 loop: CASSLRLRRGQETQYF. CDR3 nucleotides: TGTGCCAGCAGTCTCCGACTAAGGCGGGGACAAGAGACCCAGTACTTC.